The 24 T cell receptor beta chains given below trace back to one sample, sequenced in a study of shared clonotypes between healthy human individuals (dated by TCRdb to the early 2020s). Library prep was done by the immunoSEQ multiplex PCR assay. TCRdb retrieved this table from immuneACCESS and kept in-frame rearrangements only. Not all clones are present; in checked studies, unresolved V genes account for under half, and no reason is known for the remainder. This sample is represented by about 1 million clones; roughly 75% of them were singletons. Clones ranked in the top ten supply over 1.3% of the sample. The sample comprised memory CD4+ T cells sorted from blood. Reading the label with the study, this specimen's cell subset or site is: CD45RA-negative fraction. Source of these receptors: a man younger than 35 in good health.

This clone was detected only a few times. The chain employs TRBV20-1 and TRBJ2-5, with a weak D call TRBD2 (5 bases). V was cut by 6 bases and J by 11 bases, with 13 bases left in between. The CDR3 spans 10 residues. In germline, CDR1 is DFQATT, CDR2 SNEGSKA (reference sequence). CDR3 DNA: TGCAGTGCCGGGGAAGCGGCTCAGTACTTC. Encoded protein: CSAGEAAQYF.

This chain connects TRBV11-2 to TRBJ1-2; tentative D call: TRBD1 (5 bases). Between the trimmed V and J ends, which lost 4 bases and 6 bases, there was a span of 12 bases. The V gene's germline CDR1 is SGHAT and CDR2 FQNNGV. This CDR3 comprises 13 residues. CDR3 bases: TGTGCCAGCAGCTCAAGACGAGGGGATGGCTACACCTTC. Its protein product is CASSSRRGDGYTF.

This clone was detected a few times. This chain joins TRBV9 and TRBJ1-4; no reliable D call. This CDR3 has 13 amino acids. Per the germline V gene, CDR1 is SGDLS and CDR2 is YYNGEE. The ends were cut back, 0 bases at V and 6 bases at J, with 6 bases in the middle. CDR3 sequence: CASSVGPDEKLFF. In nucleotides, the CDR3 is TGTGCCAGCAGCGTAGGGCCGGATGAAAAACTGTTTTTT.

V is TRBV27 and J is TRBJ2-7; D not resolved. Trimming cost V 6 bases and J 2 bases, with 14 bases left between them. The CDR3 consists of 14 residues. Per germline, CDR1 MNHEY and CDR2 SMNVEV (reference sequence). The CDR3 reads CASRPRQATYEQYF. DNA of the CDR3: TGTGCCAGCAGACCGAGACAAGCCACCTACGAGCAGTACTTC.

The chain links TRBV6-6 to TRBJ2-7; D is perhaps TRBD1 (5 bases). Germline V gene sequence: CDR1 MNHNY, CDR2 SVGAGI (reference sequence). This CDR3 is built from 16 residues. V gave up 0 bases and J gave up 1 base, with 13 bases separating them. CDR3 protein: CASSYSPGWESYEQYF. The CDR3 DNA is TGTGCCAGCAGTTACTCCCCAGGGTGGGAATCCTACGAGCAGTACTTC.

The CDR3 sequence is CASSDSGASGEQYF. The DNA of the CDR3 is TGCGCCAGCAGCGATAGCGGGGCGTCGGGCGAGCAGTACTTC. The V and J genes are TRBV5-1 and TRBJ2-7; 8 positions agree with TRBD2. The CDR3 is 14 residues long. The V gene end was trimmed by 4 bases and the J gene end by 6 bases; junction bases not matched to a gene: 9. Germline CDR1 and CDR2: SGHRS and YFSETQ.

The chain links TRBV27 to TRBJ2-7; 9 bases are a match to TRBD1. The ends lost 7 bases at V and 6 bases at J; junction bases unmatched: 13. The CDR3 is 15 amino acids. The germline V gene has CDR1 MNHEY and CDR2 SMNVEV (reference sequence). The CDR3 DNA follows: TGTGCCAGCACCCGAGCCGGGACAGGGAAGGGCGAGCAGTACTTC. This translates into CASTRAGTGKGEQYF.

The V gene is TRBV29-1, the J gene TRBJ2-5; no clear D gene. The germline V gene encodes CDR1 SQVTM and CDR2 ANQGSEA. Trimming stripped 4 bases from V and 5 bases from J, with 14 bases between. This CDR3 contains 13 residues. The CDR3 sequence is CSVVSPSLETQYF. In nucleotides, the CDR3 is TGCAGCGTTGTTAGTCCCTCCCTGGAGACCCAGTACTTC.

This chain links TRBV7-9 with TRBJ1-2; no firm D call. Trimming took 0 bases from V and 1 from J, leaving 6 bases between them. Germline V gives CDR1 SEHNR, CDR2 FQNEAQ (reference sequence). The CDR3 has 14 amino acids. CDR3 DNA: TGTGCCAGCAGCTTAGCAGGGTTTAACTATGGCTACACCTTC. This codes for CASSLAGFNYGYTF. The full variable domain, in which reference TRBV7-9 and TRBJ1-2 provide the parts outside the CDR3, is DTGVSQNPRHKITKRGQNVTFRCDPISEHNRLYWYRQTLGQGPEFLTYFQNEAQLEKSRLLSDRFSAERPKGSFSTLEIQRTEQGDSAMYLCASSLAGFNYGYTFGSGTRLTVV.

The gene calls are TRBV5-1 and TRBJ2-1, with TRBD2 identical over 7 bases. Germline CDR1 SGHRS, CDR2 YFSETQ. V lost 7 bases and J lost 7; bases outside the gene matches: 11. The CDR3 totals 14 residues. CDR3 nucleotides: TGCGCCAGCCGGTCCGCCGGGACTAAGAATGAGCAGTTCTTC. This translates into CASRSAGTKNEQFF.

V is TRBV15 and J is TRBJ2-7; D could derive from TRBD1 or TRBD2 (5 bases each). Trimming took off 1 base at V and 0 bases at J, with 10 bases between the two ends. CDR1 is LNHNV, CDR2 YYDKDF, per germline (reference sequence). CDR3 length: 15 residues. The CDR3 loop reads CATSRVAGSSYEQYF. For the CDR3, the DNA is TGTGCCACCAGCAGAGTAGCAGGGAGCTCCTACGAGCAGTACTTC.

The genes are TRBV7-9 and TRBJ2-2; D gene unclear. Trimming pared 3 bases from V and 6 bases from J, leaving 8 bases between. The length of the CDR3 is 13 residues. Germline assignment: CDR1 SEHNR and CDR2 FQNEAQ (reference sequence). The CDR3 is CASSLGSAGELFF. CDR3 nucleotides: TGTGCCAGCAGCTTGGGGTCTGCCGGGGAGCTGTTTTTT.

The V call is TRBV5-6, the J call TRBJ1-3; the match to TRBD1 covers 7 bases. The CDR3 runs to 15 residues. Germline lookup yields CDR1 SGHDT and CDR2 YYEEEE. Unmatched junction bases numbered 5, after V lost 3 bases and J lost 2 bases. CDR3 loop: CASSYDRVAGNTIYF. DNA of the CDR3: TGTGCCAGCAGCTACGACAGGGTCGCTGGAAACACCATATATTTT.

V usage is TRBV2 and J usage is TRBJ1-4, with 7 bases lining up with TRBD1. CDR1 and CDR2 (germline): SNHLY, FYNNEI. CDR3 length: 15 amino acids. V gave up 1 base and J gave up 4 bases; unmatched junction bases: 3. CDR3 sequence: CASSEGDSDNEKLFF. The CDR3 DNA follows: TGTGCCAGCAGTGAAGGGGACAGTGATAATGAAAAACTGTTTTTT.

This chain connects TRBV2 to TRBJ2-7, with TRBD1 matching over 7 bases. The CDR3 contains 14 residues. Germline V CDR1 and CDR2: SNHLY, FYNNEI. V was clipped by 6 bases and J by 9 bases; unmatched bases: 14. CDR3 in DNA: TGTGCCAGCAGGAGGGACAGTCCTCTGGGCGCGCAGTACTTC. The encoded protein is CASRRDSPLGAQYF. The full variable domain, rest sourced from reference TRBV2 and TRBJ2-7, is EPEVTQTPSHQVTQMGQEVILRCVPISNHLYFYWYRQILGQKVEFLVSFYNNEISEKSEIFDDQFSVERPDGSNFTLKIRSTKLEDSAMYFCASRRDSPLGAQYFGPGTRLTVT.

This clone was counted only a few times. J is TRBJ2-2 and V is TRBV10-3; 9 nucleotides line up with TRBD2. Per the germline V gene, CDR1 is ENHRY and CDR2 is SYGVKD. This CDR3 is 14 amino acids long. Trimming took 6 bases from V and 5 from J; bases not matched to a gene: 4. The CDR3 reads CAIRDLAGTGELFF. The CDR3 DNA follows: TGTGCCATCAGAGACCTAGCGGGGACCGGGGAGCTGTTTTTT.

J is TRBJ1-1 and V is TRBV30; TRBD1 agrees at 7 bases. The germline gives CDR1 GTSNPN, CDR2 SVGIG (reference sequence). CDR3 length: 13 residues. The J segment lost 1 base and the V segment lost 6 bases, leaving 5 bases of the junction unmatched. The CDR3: CACQTGTNTEAFF. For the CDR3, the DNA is TGTGCCTGTCAGACAGGGACGAACACTGAAGCTTTCTTT.

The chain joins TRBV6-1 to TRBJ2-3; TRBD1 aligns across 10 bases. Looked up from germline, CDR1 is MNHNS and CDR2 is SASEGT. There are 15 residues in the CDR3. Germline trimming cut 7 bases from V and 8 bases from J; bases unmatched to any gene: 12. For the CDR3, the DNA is TGTGCCAGCACCGAAATAGGGACAGGGGTTCGTACGCAGTATTTT. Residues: CASTEIGTGVRTQYF.

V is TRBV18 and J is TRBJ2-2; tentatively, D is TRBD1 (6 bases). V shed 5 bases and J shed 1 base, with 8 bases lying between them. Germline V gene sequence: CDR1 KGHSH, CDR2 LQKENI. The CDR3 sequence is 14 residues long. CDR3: CASSSDRNTGELFF. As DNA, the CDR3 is TGTGCCAGCTCATCGGACAGGAACACCGGGGAGCTGTTTTTT.

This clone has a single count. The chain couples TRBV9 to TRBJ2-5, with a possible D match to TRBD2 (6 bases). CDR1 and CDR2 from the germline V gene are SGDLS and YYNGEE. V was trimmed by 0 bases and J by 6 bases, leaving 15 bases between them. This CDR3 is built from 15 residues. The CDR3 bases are TGTGCCAGCAGCGTAGAAGGCGGGGAGTTGAAGACCCAGTACTTC. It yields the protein CASSVEGGELKTQYF.

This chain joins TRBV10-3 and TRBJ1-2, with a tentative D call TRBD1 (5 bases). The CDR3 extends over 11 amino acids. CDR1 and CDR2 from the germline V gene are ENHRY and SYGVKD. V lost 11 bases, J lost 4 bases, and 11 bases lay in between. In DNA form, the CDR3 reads TGTGCCGCCGGGACGTCCTATGGCTACACCTTC. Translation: CAAGTSYGYTF.

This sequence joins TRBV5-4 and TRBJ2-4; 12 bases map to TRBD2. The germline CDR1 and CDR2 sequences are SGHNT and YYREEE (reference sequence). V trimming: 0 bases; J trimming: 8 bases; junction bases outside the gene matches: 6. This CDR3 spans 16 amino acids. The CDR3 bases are TGTGCCAGCAGCTTGGACCTAGCGGGAGGGCGTGACATTCAGTACTTC. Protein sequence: CASSLDLAGGRDIQYF. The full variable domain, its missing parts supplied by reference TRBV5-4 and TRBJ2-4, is ETGVTQSPTHLIKTRGQQVTLRCSSQSGHNTVSWYQQALGQGPQFIFQYYREEENGRGNFPPRFSGLQFPNYSSELNVNALELDDSALYLCASSLDLAGGRDIQYFGAGTRLSVL.

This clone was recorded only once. CDR3 in DNA: TGTGCCAGCAGCACCACACGAGGCGGGTCACCCCTCCACTTT. Amino acid sequence: CASSTTRGGSPLHF. The chain carries TRBV7-2 and TRBJ1-6; no firm D call. Trimming removed 5 bases at V and 10 bases at J, with 15 bases between. The germline V gene has CDR1 SGHTA and CDR2 FQGNSA. This CDR3 has 14 residues.

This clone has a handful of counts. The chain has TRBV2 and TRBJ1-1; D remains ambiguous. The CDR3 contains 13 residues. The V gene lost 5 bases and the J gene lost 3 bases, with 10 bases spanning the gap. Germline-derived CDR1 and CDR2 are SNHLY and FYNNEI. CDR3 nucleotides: TGTGCCAGCAGTAGGGATGAGGACACTGAAGCTTTCTTT. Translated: CASSRDEDTEAFF.